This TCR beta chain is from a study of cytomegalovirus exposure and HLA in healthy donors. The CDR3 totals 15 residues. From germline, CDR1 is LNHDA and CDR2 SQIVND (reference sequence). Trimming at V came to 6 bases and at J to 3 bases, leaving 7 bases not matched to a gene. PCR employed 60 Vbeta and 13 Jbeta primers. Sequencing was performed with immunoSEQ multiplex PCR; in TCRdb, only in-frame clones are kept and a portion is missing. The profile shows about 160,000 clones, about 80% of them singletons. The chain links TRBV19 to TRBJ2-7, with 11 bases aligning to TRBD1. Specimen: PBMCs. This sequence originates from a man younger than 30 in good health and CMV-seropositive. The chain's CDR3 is CASSSGTGGNYEQYF. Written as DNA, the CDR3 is TGTGCCAGTAGCTCCGGGACAGGGGGTAACTACGAGCAGTACTTC. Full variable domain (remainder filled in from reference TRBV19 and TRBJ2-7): DGGITQSPKYLFRKEGQNVTLSCEQNLNHDAMYWYRQDPGQGLRLIYYSQIVNDFQKGDIAEGYSVSREKKESFPLTVTSAQKNPTAFYLCASSSGTGGNYEQYFGPGTRLTVT.